This T cell receptor (beta chain) was captured in a study of beta chain features in type 1 diabetes. The investigators reverse transcribed all of the isolated RNA, so they sequenced expressed TCRB transcripts. The read count averaged around 3.5 million across naive, central memory and regulatory T cell samples. Some clones are missing from TCRdb's copy, which holds only in-frame ones; the method was immunoSEQ multiplex PCR. The data hold more than 150,000 clones, with 11% observed a single time. The germline V and J ends were trimmed by 5 bases and 5 bases, with 15 bases remaining between them. Germline CDR1 reads SGHTA; CDR2 reads FQGNSA. There are 15 residues in the CDR3. Points from the study as a whole: Patients and controls would be equally affected if PCR favored shorter templates. Cells carrying high TCR expression could end up over-represented when cDNA is sequenced. Relative to healthy donors, patients appeared to have naive, central memory and Treg TCRB repertoires that were more similar.

This clone has more than one count but fewer than ten. Its specificity is unknown. Sequencing input: central memory CD4+ T cells from blood. The receptor was isolated from a man aged 18 to 29 in good health. J is TRBJ1-4 and V is TRBV7-2; a weak D match, TRBD1 (5 bases). The CDR3 protein is CASSRGDGRNEKLFF. The DNA for the CDR3 is TGTGCCAGCAGCCGAGGGGACGGAAGGAATGAAAAACTGTTTTTT.